This is a list of T cell receptor beta chains from one sample in a study of T cells in Graves' hyperthyroidism and ophthalmopathy. TCRdb processed the multiplex PCR reads anew with MiXCR; each CDR3 protein has one entry. The repertoire consists of over 300,000 distinct CDR3 sequences, with 12% to 15% occurring once and the leading ten covering almost 35%. The sequenced sample was blood. Every receptor here comes from a woman aged 40 to 55 with Graves' ophthalmopathy. Each CDR3 is given with its conserved first and last residue. Fields, in order: clone size, V gene, D gene, J gene, CDR3 protein, CDR3 DNA. A D gene is named only where the DNA matches it firmly. Clone sizes are given selectively: once, few, many, or a class where the clone is expanded.

clone_size: few
v_call: TRBV18
d_call: -
j_call: TRBJ1-2
cdr3_aa: CASSEQGGASNYGYTF
cdr3_nt: TGTGCCAGCTCAGAGCAAGGAGGCGCATCCAACTATGGCTACACCTTC

clone_size: many
v_call: TRBV6-9
d_call: -
j_call: TRBJ2-7
cdr3_aa: CASSYSMRVGQLTYEQYF
cdr3_nt: TGTGCCAGCAGTTACTCAATGAGGGTCGGGCAATTAACCTACGAGCAGTACTTC

clone_size: -
v_call: TRBV24-1
d_call: -
j_call: TRBJ2-1
cdr3_aa: CATSDFWQNEQFF
cdr3_nt: TGTGCCACCAGTGATTTTTGGCAGAATGAGCAGTTCTTC

clone_size: few
v_call: TRBV6-1
d_call: -
j_call: TRBJ2-1
cdr3_aa: CASRDPQAGEQFF
cdr3_nt: TGTGCCAGCAGGGACCCCCAGGCGGGTGAGCAGTTCTTC

clone_size: many
v_call: TRBV11-2
d_call: -
j_call: TRBJ2-5
cdr3_aa: CASSLVAGGLVGQYF
cdr3_nt: TGTGCCAGCAGCCTAGTGGCAGGGGGGCTCGTGGGCCAGTACTTC

clone_size: many
v_call: TRBV3-1
d_call: -
j_call: TRBJ1-1
cdr3_aa: CASSQGRSGLVAFF
cdr3_nt: TGTGCCAGCAGCCAAGGACGGTCAGGGTTGGTAGCTTTCTTT

clone_size: many
v_call: TRBV20-1
d_call: TRBD2
j_call: TRBJ2-5
cdr3_aa: CSARGGSGGGETQYF
cdr3_nt: TGCAGTGCTAGAGGTGGAAGCGGGGGCGGGGAGACCCAGTACTTC

clone_size: many
v_call: TRBV7-2
d_call: -
j_call: TRBJ2-1
cdr3_aa: CASSTLWEQFF
cdr3_nt: TGTGCCAGCAGCACCCTATGGGAGCAGTTCTTC

clone_size: many
v_call: TRBV11-2
d_call: TRBD1
j_call: TRBJ1-1
cdr3_aa: CASSPQGGHTEAFF
cdr3_nt: TGTGCCAGCAGCCCGCAGGGGGGGCACACTGAAGCTTTCTTT

clone_size: -
v_call: TRBV6-1
d_call: -
j_call: TRBJ2-3
cdr3_aa: CASSEARGGYGTDTQYF
cdr3_nt: TGTGCCAGCAGTGAAGCGCGAGGGGGATACGGCACAGATACGCAGTATTTT

clone_size: few
v_call: TRBV27
d_call: -
j_call: TRBJ1-4
cdr3_aa: CASSLSGSWYGQEREKLFF
cdr3_nt: TGTGCCAGCAGTTTGTCGGGCTCTTGGTACGGGCAGGAGAGAGAAAAACTGTTTTTT

clone_size: once
v_call: TRBV7-2
d_call: -
j_call: TRBJ2-3
cdr3_aa: CASSLIPSTDTQYF
cdr3_nt: TGTGCCAGCAGCTTAATTCCCAGCACAGATACGCAGTATTTT

clone_size: many
v_call: TRBV6-2/TRBV6-3
d_call: -
j_call: TRBJ2-1
cdr3_aa: CASRIGGEQFF
cdr3_nt: TGTGCCAGCAGGATCGGAGGTGAGCAGTTCTTC

clone_size: many
v_call: TRBV7-9
d_call: -
j_call: TRBJ1-2
cdr3_aa: CASSLDEGPYGYTF
cdr3_nt: TGTGCCAGCAGCTTAGATGAGGGGCCCTATGGCTACACCTTC

clone_size: many
v_call: TRBV27
d_call: -
j_call: TRBJ1-1
cdr3_aa: CASSLLFVGRRTEAFF
cdr3_nt: TGTGCCAGCAGTTTATTATTCGTGGGGAGAAGAACTGAAGCTTTCTTT

clone_size: few
v_call: TRBV20-1
d_call: TRBD2
j_call: TRBJ2-5
cdr3_aa: CSARKGVAGFQETQYF
cdr3_nt: TGCAGTGCTAGGAAAGGGGTAGCGGGTTTCCAAGAGACCCAGTACTTC

clone_size: many
v_call: TRBV28
d_call: -
j_call: TRBJ2-7
cdr3_aa: CASRVGSQTINTYEQYF
cdr3_nt: TGTGCCAGCAGAGTTGGCAGTCAGACTATCAATACCTACGAGCAGTACTTC

clone_size: -
v_call: TRBV29-1
d_call: TRBD2
j_call: TRBJ2-7
cdr3_aa: CSVEVVSLAGYEQYF
cdr3_nt: TGCAGCGTTGAAGTGGTGTCGCTAGCGGGCTACGAGCAGTACTTC

clone_size: few
v_call: TRBV10-3
d_call: -
j_call: TRBJ1-1
cdr3_aa: CAISERGGTEAFF
cdr3_nt: TGTGCCATCAGTGAGCGGGGGGGTACTGAAGCTTTCTTT

clone_size: few
v_call: TRBV19
d_call: -
j_call: TRBJ1-6
cdr3_aa: CASSPGRINSPLHF
cdr3_nt: TGTGCCAGTAGTCCAGGACGTATTAATTCACCCCTCCACTTT

clone_size: many
v_call: TRBV28
d_call: -
j_call: TRBJ1-1
cdr3_aa: CASSSLTDRNTEAFF
cdr3_nt: TGTGCCAGCAGTTCACTCACGGACAGGAACACTGAAGCTTTCTTT

clone_size: few
v_call: TRBV5-1
d_call: TRBD1
j_call: TRBJ1-2
cdr3_aa: CASSSRDRGPGGYTF
cdr3_nt: TGCGCCAGCAGCTCCCGGGACAGGGGGCCCGGAGGCTACACCTTC

clone_size: many
v_call: TRBV7-2
d_call: TRBD2
j_call: TRBJ2-5
cdr3_aa: CASSLIPGGPETQYF
cdr3_nt: TGTGCCAGCAGCTTAATCCCGGGGGGGCCGGAGACCCAGTACTTC

clone_size: -
v_call: TRBV14
d_call: -
j_call: TRBJ2-3
cdr3_aa: CASSQRTEGLADTQYF
cdr3_nt: TGTGCCAGCAGCCAGAGGACAGAGGGCTTGGCAGATACGCAGTATTTT

clone_size: many
v_call: TRBV6-5
d_call: TRBD2
j_call: TRBJ2-1
cdr3_aa: CASSYSLAGWNEQFF
cdr3_nt: TGTGCCAGCAGTTACAGCCTAGCGGGCTGGAATGAGCAGTTCTTC

clone_size: -
v_call: TRBV10-3
d_call: -
j_call: TRBJ1-1
cdr3_aa: CAISVEGRGAEAFF
cdr3_nt: TGTGCCATCAGTGTTGAGGGAAGGGGTGCTGAAGCTTTCTTT

clone_size: many
v_call: TRBV20-1
d_call: TRBD2
j_call: TRBJ2-1
cdr3_aa: CSASGTSVANEQFF
cdr3_nt: TGCAGTGCTAGTGGGACTAGTGTCGCGAATGAGCAGTTCTTC

clone_size: many
v_call: TRBV2
d_call: TRBD2
j_call: TRBJ2-1
cdr3_aa: CASRFKREGLYNEQFF
cdr3_nt: TGTGCCAGCAGATTCAAGCGGGAGGGCCTCTACAATGAGCAGTTCTTC

clone_size: few
v_call: TRBV27
d_call: -
j_call: TRBJ1-3
cdr3_aa: CASSLVRPNSGNTIYF
cdr3_nt: TGTGCCAGCAGTTTAGTCAGGCCGAACTCTGGAAACACCATATATTTT